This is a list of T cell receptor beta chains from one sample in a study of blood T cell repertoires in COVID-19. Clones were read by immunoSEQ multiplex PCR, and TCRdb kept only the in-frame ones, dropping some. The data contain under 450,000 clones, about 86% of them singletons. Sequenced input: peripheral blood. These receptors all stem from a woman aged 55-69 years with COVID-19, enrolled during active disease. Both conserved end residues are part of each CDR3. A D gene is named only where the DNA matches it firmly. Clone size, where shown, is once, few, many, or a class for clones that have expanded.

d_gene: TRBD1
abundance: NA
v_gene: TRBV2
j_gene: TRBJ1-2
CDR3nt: TGTGCCAGCAGTGGCTCAGGGGGGAGCTATGGCTACACCTTC
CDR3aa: CASSGSGGSYGYTF

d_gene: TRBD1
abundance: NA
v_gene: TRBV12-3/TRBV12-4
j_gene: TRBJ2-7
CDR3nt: TGTGCCAGCAGCCCAGGGGGAACCTACGAGCAGTACTTC
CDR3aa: CASSPGGTYEQYF

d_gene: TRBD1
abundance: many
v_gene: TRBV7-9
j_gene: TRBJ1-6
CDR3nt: TGTGCCAGCAGCCTTCAGACAGGGACCTCACCCCTCCACTTT
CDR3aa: CASSLQTGTSPLHF

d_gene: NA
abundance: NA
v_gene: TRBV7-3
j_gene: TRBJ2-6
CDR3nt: TGTGCCAGCAGCAAAAACAGGGTATCTGGGGCCAACGTCCTGACTTTC
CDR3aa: CASSKNRVSGANVLTF

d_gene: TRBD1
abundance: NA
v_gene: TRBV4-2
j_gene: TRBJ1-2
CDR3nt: TGTGCCAGCAGCCGACCCACAGGGGGTACTAACTATGGCTACACCTTC
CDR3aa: CASSRPTGGTNYGYTF

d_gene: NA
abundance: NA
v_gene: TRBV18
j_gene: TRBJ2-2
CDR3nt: TGTGCCAGCTCATCTGGACAGATTCATCAGGGATCGGTTGGGAACACCGGGGAGCTGTTTTTT
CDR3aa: CASSSGQIHQGSVGNTGELFF

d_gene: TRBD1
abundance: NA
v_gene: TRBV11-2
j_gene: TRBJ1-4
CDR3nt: TGTGCCAGCAGCCAGTCCCAGGGGGCGGGTGAAAAACTGTTTTTT
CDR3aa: CASSQSQGAGEKLFF

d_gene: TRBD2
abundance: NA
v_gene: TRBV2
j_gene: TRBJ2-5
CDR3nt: TGTGCCAGCAGCGTAGCGGGGACCCAAGAGACCCAGTACTTC
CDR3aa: CASSVAGTQETQYF

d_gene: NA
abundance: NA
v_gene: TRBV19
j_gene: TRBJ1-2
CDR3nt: TGTGCCAGTATGCGGGACGGCTTCTATGGCTACACCTTC
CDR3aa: CASMRDGFYGYTF

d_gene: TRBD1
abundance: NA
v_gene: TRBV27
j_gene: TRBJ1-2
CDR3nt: TGTGCCAGCAGTTCAGGGGGCCGTGGCTACACCTTC
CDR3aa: CASSSGGRGYTF

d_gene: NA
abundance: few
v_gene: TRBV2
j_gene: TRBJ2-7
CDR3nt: TGTGCCAGCAGTGAAGCCGTAAGCTTGCAGTACTTC
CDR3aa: CASSEAVSLQYF

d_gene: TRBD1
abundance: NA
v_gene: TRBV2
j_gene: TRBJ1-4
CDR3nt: TGTGCCAGCAGTGGGACAGGGGATAATGAAAAACTGTTTTTT
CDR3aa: CASSGTGDNEKLFF

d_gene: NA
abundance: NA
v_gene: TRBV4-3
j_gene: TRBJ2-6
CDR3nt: TGCGCCAGCGAACCGAGCTCTGGGGCCAACGTCCTGACTTTC
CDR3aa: CASEPSSGANVLTF

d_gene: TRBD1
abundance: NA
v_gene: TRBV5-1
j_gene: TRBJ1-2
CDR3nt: TGCGCCAGCAGTCGGGCCCAGGGGGCGGATGGCTACACCTTC
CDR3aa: CASSRAQGADGYTF

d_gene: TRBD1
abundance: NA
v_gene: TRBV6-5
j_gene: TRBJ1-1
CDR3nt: TGTGCCAGCAGCTATTACAGGGGGTCCCGTGAAGCTTTCTTT
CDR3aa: CASSYYRGSREAFF

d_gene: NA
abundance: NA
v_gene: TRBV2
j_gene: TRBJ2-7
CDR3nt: TGTGCCAGCAGTGAAGCCAGGGCCTACGAGCAGTACTTC
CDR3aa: CASSEARAYEQYF

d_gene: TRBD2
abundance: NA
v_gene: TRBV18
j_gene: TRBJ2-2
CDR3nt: TGTGCCAGCTCACCAGAGGGACTAGCTATCACCGGGGAGCTGTTTTTT
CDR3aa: CASSPEGLAITGELFF

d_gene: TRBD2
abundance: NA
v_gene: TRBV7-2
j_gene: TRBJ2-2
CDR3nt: TGTGCCAGCAGCTTGTTAGCGGGGGGGCTGGTCGGGGAGCTGTTTTTT
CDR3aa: CASSLLAGGLVGELFF

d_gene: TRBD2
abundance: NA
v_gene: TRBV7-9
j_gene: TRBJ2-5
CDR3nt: TGTGCCAGCAGCTTACTCCTAGCGGGGGGGTCTGGGACCCAGTACTTC
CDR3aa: CASSLLLAGGSGTQYF

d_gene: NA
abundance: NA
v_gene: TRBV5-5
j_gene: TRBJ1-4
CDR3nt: TGTGCCAGCAGCTTGGCCTCTCTCACGGCTAATGAAAAACTGTTTTTT
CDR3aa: CASSLASLTANEKLFF

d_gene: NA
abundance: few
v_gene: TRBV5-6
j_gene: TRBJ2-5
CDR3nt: TGTGCCAGCAGCGTGGCTCGGGGGGAGACCCAGTACTTC
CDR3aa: CASSVARGETQYF

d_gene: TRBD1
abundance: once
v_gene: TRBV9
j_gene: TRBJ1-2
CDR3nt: TGTGCCAGCAGCATACGGACAGGGAGTTGGATTGGCTACACCTTC
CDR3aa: CASSIRTGSWIGYTF

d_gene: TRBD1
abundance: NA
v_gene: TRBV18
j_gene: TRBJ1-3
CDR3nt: TGTGCCAGCTCACCATGGGACAGGGTTCTCTCTGGAAACACCATATATTTT
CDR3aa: CASSPWDRVLSGNTIYF

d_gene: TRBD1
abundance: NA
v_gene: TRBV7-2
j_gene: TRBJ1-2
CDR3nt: TGTGCCAGCAGCCCCACCGGGACAGGGGGCCGCTATGGCTACACCTTC
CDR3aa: CASSPTGTGGRYGYTF

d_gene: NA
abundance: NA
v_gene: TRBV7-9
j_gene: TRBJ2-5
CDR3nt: TGTGCCAGCTTTGCAGGGAAACAAGAGACCCAGTACTTC
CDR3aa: CASFAGKQETQYF

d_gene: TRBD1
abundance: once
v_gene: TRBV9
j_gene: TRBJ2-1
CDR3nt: TGTGCCAGCAGCGCTTACAGGGGGCTAAATGAGCAGTTCTTC
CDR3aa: CASSAYRGLNEQFF

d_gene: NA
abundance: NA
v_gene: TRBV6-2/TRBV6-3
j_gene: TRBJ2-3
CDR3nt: TGTGCCAGCAGTTACTCGAACCTAGCGCAGTATTTT
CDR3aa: CASSYSNLAQYF

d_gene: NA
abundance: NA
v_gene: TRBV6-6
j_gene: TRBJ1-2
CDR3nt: TGTGCCAGCACCTTGACAATTAACTATGGCTACACCTTC
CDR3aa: CASTLTINYGYTF

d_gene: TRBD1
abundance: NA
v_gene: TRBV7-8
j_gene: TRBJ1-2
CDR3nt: TGTGCCAGCAGCTTAGACAGGGGGCGGGGGTATGGCTACACCTTC
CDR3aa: CASSLDRGRGYGYTF

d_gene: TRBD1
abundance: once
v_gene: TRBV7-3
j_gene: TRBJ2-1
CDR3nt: TGTGCCAGCAGAATAACCCGGGACAGCGACAATGAGCAGTTCTTC
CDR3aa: CASRITRDSDNEQFF

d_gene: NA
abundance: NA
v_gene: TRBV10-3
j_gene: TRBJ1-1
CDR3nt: TGTGCCATCAGCCCAAAAAGAGGGAACACTGAAGCTTTCTTT
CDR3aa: CAISPKRGNTEAFF

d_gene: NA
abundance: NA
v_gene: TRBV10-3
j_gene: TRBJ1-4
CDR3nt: TGTGCCATACGGGGGGCTGGTGAAAAACTGTTTTTT
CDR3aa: CAIRGAGEKLFF

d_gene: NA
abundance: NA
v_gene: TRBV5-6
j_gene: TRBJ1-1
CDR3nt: TGTGCCAGCAAATTCGATCCCGGGGGAAACACTGAAGCTTTCTTT
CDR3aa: CASKFDPGGNTEAFF

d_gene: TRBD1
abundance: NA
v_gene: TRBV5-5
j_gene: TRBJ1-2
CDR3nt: TGTGCCAGCAGCTACGACAGGGGATTTGGCTATGGCTACACCTTC
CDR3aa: CASSYDRGFGYGYTF

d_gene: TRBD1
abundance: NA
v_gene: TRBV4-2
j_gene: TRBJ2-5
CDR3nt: TGTGCCAGCAGCCAAGGGGCAGGGGGTTTTGACCAGTACTTC
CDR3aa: CASSQGAGGFDQYF